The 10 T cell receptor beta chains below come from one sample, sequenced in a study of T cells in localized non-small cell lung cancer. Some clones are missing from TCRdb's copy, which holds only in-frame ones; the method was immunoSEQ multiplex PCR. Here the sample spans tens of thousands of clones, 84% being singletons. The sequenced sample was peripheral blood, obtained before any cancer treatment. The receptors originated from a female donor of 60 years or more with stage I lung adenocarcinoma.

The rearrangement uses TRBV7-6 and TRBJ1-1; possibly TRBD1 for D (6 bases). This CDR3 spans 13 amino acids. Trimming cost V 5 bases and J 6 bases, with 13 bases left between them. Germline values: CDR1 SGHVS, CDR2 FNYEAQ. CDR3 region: CASSAGDGAEAFF. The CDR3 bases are TGTGCCAGCAGCGCAGGGGACGGCGCTGAAGCTTTCTTT.

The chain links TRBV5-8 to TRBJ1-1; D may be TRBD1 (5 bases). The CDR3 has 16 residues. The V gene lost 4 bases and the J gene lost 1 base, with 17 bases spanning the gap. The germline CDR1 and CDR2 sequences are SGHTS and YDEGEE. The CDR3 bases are TGTGCCAGCAGCCCGCAGGGTTGGCGGTCGAACACTGAAGCTTTCTTT. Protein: CASSPQGWRSNTEAFF.

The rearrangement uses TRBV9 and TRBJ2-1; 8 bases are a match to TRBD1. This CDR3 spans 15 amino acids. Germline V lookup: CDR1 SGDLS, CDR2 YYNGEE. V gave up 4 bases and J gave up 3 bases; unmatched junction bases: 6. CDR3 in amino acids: CASSTAGGRYNEQFF. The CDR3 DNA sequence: TGTGCCAGCAGCACAGCAGGGGGCCGCTACAATGAGCAGTTCTTC.

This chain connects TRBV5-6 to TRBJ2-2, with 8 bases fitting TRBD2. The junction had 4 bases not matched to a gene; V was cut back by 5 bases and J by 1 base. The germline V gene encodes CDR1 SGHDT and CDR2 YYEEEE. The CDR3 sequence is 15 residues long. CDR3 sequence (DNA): TGTGCCAGCAGTATAGCGGGAAGGAACACCGGGGAGCTGTTTTTT. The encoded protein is CASSIAGRNTGELFF.

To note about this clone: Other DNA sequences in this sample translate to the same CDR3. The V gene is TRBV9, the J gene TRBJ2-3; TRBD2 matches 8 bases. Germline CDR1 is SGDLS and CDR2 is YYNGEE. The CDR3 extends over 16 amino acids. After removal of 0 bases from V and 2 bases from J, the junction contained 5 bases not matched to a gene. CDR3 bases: TGTGCCAGCAGCGTAGGTGGTAGCGGGGCCACAGATACGCAGTATTTT. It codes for CASSVGGSGATDTQYF.

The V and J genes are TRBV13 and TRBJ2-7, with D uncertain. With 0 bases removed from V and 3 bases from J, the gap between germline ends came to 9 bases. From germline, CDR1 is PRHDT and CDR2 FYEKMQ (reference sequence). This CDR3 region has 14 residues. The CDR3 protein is CASSLGGKGYEQYF. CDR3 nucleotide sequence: TGTGCCAGCAGCTTAGGGGGGAAGGGCTACGAGCAGTACTTC.

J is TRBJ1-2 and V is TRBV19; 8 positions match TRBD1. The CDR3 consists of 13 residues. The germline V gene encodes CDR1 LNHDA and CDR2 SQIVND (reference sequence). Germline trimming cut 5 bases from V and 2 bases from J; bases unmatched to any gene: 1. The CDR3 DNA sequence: TGTGCCAGTAGTGACAGGGGAAACTATGGCTACACCTTC. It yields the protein CASSDRGNYGYTF.

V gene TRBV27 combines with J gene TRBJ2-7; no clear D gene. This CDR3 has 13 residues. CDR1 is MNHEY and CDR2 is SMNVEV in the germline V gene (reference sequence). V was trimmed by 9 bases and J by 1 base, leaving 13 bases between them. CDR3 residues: CASRRQNSYEQYF. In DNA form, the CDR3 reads TGTGCCAGTCGAAGGCAGAATTCCTACGAGCAGTACTTC.

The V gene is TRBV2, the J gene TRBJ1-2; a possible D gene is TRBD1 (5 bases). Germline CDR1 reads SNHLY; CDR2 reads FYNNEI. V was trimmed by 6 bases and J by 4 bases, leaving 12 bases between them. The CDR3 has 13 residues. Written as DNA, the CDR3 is TGTGCCAGCAGAAGGGGCCTTAGCTATGGCTACACCTTC. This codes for CASRRGLSYGYTF.

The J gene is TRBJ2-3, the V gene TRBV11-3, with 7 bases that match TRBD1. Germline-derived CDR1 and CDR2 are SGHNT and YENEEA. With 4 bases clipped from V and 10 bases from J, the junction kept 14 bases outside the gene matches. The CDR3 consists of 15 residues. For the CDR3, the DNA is TGTGCCAGCAGCTCCGACAGGGCCGCCGGGATACCGCAGTATTTT. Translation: CASSSDRAAGIPQYF. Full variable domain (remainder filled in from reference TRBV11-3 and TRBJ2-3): EAGVVQSPRYKIIEKKQPVAFWCNPISGHNTLYWYLQNLGQGPELLIRYENEEAVDDSQLPKDRFSAERLKGVDSTLKIQPAELGDSAVYLCASSSDRAAGIPQYFGPGTRLTVL.